This T cell receptor beta chain was recovered during a study of CD8 T cells in Susac syndrome. CDR3 length: 14 residues. V gave up 0 bases and J gave up 5 bases, with 10 bases separating them. CDR1 is SEHNR and CDR2 is FQNEAQ in the germline V gene (reference sequence). Reverse transcription of roughly 0.45 to 1 ug RNA was carried out with random hexamers. Amplification of TCR beta CDR3 spanned 54 Vbeta and 13 Jbeta via immunoSEQ multiplex PCR. TCRdb processed the immunoSEQ multiplex PCR reads anew with MiXCR; each CDR3 protein has one entry. The sample holds under 200,000 distinct CDR3 sequences, under 97% seen once.

The sequence was collected from a human donor with Susac syndrome. The rearrangement links TRBV7-9 to TRBJ1-2, with D hard to call. Sequences were obtained from CD4+ T cells from PBMCs. This chain's CDR3 is CASSLAWADYGYTF. The CDR3, as DNA: TGTGCCAGCAGCTTAGCGTGGGCCGATTATGGCTACACCTTC.